The rows below give T cell receptor beta chains drawn from one sample of a study of blood T cell repertoires in COVID-19. Some clones are missing from TCRdb's copy, which holds only in-frame ones; the method was immunoSEQ multiplex PCR. In the table there are 160,000 or so clones, about 77% of which are singletons. Material: peripheral blood. These receptors all stem from a woman over 75 with acute or convalescent COVID-19. Both conserved end residues are part of each CDR3. D genes are given only for firm matches. The listing skips clone size in some rows; elsewhere it reads once, few, many or a size class.

TRBV28	-	TRBJ1-2	-	TGTGCCAGCAGTTTGGGTGCGGGGAACTATGGCTACACCTTC	CASSLGAGNYGYTF
TRBV10-1	-	TRBJ2-3	TRBD1	TGCGCCAGCAGACCGGGACAGGATCAAGATACGCAGTATTTT	CASRPGQDQDTQYF
TRBV5-6	-	TRBJ2-1	-	TGTGCCAGCAGCCGAAAGGCGGGGTGGAAATACAATGAGCAGTTCTTC	CASSRKAGWKYNEQFF
TRBV30	-	TRBJ1-2	-	TGTGCCTGGAGTTCCCAACAGGGCTATGGCTACACCTTC	CAWSSQQGYGYTF
TRBV3-1/TRBV3-2	few	TRBJ2-5	TRBD2	TGTGCCAGCAGCCGTAGCGGGAGGGTGGGAGAGACCCAGTACTTC	CASSRSGRVGETQYF
TRBV5-1	-	TRBJ1-1	-	TGCGCCAGCAGCTCTGGACAGTCGGAGAACACTGAAGCTTTCTTT	CASSSGQSENTEAFF
TRBV6-5	-	TRBJ2-7	TRBD1	TGTGCCAGCAGTTACACCCGAGGACAGGGGGACGAGCAGTACTTC	CASSYTRGQGDEQYF
TRBV4-1	few	TRBJ1-4	-	TGCGCCAGCAGCCAAGAGACAGGATATAATGAAAAACTGTTTTTT	CASSQETGYNEKLFF
TRBV3-1/TRBV3-2	-	TRBJ1-2	-	TGTGCCAGCAGCCAAGGGGGGCGAGCGAACTATGGCTACACCTTC	CASSQGGRANYGYTF
TRBV7-6	-	TRBJ2-1	-	TGTGCCAGCAGCTTATATATGGCCGGGGGAGCGAAAGGTGAGCAGTTCTTC	CASSLYMAGGAKGEQFF
TRBV7-8	-	TRBJ2-1	-	TGTGCCAGCAGCTGGGGAGGCTCCTACAATGAGCAGTTCTTC	CASSWGGSYNEQFF
TRBV11-2	-	TRBJ2-6	-	TGTGCCAGCAGCCCAGCGGTCCCTGGGGCCAACGTCCTGACTTTC	CASSPAVPGANVLTF
TRBV5-1	-	TRBJ1-6	TRBD1	TGCGCCAGCAGCAGGGGACAGACAAATTCACCCCTCCACTTT	CASSRGQTNSPLHF
TRBV3-1/TRBV3-2	-	TRBJ2-7	-	TGTGCCAGCAGCCGCGGGGACGGCGAGCAGTACTTC	CASSRGDGEQYF
TRBV19	-	TRBJ1-5	-	TGTGCCAGTAGTATTCCTCCCCAGGGTAAAAGTCAGCCCCAGCATTTT	CASSIPPQGKSQPQHF
TRBV15	-	TRBJ1-2	TRBD1	TGTGCCACCAGCAGAGATCGGGGACAGGCTTTAACTTCGAACTATGGCTACACCTTC	CATSRDRGQALTSNYGYTF
TRBV18	-	TRBJ2-1	TRBD1	TGTGCCAGCTCTCCCGGGACAGGGGATGAGCAGTTCTTC	CASSPGTGDEQFF
TRBV11-2	-	TRBJ2-7	TRBD1	TGTGCCAGCAGCTTAGGAAAATACCGGACAGGTCACGAGCAGTACTTC	CASSLGKYRTGHEQYF
TRBV6-5	-	TRBJ1-1	TRBD1	TGTGCCAGCAGTTACTCAGTCAGGGGGTACACTGAAGCTTTCTTT	CASSYSVRGYTEAFF
TRBV19	-	TRBJ1-5	-	TGTGCCAGTAGGGACGGGGGAAATCAGCCCCAGCATTTT	CASRDGGNQPQHF
TRBV29-1	-	TRBJ1-4	-	TGCAGCGTCATAGACAGGATGGAAAAACTGTTTTTT	CSVIDRMEKLFF
TRBV5-1	-	TRBJ2-7	TRBD1	TGCGCCAGCAGCCCGGGGACAGGGGGCATCGACGAGCAGTACTTC	CASSPGTGGIDEQYF
TRBV30	-	TRBJ1-4	TRBD1	TGTGCCTGGAGGCTGGGACAGTATGATGAAAAACTGTTTTTT	CAWRLGQYDEKLFF
TRBV6-5	-	TRBJ2-3	-	TGTGCCAGCACGAGCCAGGGCACAGATACGCAGTATTTT	CASTSQGTDTQYF
TRBV6-5	-	TRBJ2-1	TRBD1	TGTGCCAGCAGCCGGACAGGTTACAATGAGCAGTTCTTC	CASSRTGYNEQFF
TRBV3-1/TRBV3-2	-	TRBJ1-6	TRBD1	TGTGCCAGCAGCTTGGGACAGGGGCATTCACCCCTCCACTTT	CASSLGQGHSPLHF
TRBV5-1	-	TRBJ2-7	TRBD2	TGCGCCAGCAGTAGCGGGAGGGACGGTTACGAGCAGTACTTC	CASSSGRDGYEQYF
TRBV19	-	TRBJ2-1	TRBD2	TGTGCCAGTAGCCGAACTAGCGGGAGCTCCTACAATGAGCAGTTCTTC	CASSRTSGSSYNEQFF
TRBV4-1	once	TRBJ1-5	-	TGCGCCAGCAGCTCCTACAGTAATAGCAATCAGCCCCAGCATTTT	CASSSYSNSNQPQHF
TRBV10-3	-	TRBJ2-7	TRBD2	TGTGCCATCAGTGACCTAGCGGGGTACGATTGGTACTTC	CAISDLAGYDWYF
TRBV14	-	TRBJ1-4	-	TGTGCCAGCAGCCAGGGTCCCGGGTTGGGTGAAAAACTGTTTTTT	CASSQGPGLGEKLFF
TRBV7-6	-	TRBJ2-2	TRBD1	TGTGCCAGCAGCTTAGCGCCCGGGACAGGGGACACCGGGGAGCTGTTTTTT	CASSLAPGTGDTGELFF
TRBV2	-	TRBJ2-7	-	TGTGCCAGCACAGCCCCGATGGGAACTCTGACTACCGGGGTCTACGAGCAGTACTTC	CASTAPMGTLTTGVYEQYF
TRBV5-1	-	TRBJ1-1	TRBD1	TGCGCCAGCAGCTTGAGGACAGGGGGTAACACTGAAGCTTTCTTT	CASSLRTGGNTEAFF
TRBV19	-	TRBJ2-5	TRBD2	TGTGCCAGTAGTAGTGTTGGGGGGGGAGGAGAGACCCAGTACTTC	CASSSVGGGGETQYF
TRBV6-5	-	TRBJ2-3	TRBD2	TGTGCCAGCAGTTCCCTTAGCGGGAGGGGTACAGATACGCAGTATTTT	CASSSLSGRGTDTQYF
TRBV10-2	few	TRBJ2-7	TRBD2	TGCGCCAGCAGTGGGGCTCTAGCGGGAGATGCCTACGAGCAGTACTTC	CASSGALAGDAYEQYF
TRBV5-1	-	TRBJ2-7	TRBD1	TGCGCCAGCAACCCAGGACAGGGCCCCTACGAGCAGTACTTC	CASNPGQGPYEQYF
TRBV5-1	-	TRBJ1-1	-	TGCGCCAGCAGTTTTGTCTTGGGGCGTACTGAAGCTTTCTTT	CASSFVLGRTEAFF
TRBV14	-	TRBJ1-1	TRBD1	TGTGCCAGCAGCCACAAACCGGGACAGGGGAATAGTAGAACTGAAGCTTTCTTT	CASSHKPGQGNSRTEAFF
TRBV19	-	TRBJ1-1	-	TGTGCCAGTGGGGACACTCTGAACACTGAAGCTTTCTTT	CASGDTLNTEAFF